One sample yielded the 8 T cell receptor beta chains listed below, sequenced in a study of human T cells and chemical hapten exposure (dated by TCRdb to the early 2020s). Library preparation was by RACE. Sequencing was performed on a NextSeq 500. The public reads were reanalyzed by TCRdb: fastp trimming at Q25, MiXCR alignment, in-frame beta chains only. Every distinct CDR3 protein forms one entry, paired with its most common genes and DNA. In this sample the table shows fewer than 100,000 distinct CDR3 sequences, roughly 10% of which occur a single time. The ten largest clonotypes hold about 3.5% of the sample. The time point label for this specimen denotes: patch test 1, 2 weeks after DPC sensitization. The treatment or condition label of this sample denotes: therapeutic diphenylcyclopropenone sensitization with weekly scalp DPC. This specimen consisted of whole blood, obtained in connection with sensitization to the hapten diphenylcyclopropenone (DPC). These receptors all stem from a woman aged 60 to 75 with alopecia areata. Some clones in this sample may be carry-over from other donors' samples.

The V and J genes are TRBV12-3 or TRBV12-4 and TRBJ2-3, with TRBD1 matching over 9 bases. This CDR3 is 15 amino acids long. V was clipped by 5 bases and J by 2 bases; unmatched bases: 5. Here the CDR3 DNA reads TGTGCCAGCAGTACTCTACAGGGGGCCACAGATACGCAGTATTTT. Residues: CASSTLQGATDTQYF.

This clonotype appeared many times. The V and J genes are TRBV7-2 and TRBJ1-2; D not resolved. V was clipped by 1 base and J by 0 bases, with 15 bases between them. This CDR3 region has 17 residues. Germline V gives CDR1 SGHTA, CDR2 FQGNSA. The CDR3 reads CASSLGHRATANYGYTF. The CDR3 coding sequence is TGTGCCAGCAGCTTAGGTCATAGGGCGACGGCTAACTATGGCTACACCTTC.

The chain employs TRBV7-9 and TRBJ2-5; the D gene could be TRBD1 or TRBD2 (6 bases each). In germline, CDR1 is SEHNR, CDR2 FQNEAQ (reference sequence). The CDR3 loop spans 13 amino acids. V was trimmed by 11 bases and J by 3 bases, leaving 16 bases between them. As DNA, the CDR3 is TGTGCCGGGGGGCAGGAGCCAAAAGAGACCCAGTACTTC. Amino acid sequence: CAGGQEPKETQYF.

This clonotype was seen at least ten times. The V and J genes are TRBV20-1 and TRBJ2-5; D ambiguous. CDR3 length: 12 amino acids. With 3 bases removed from V and 4 bases from J, the gap between germline ends came to 9 bases. Germline V gene sequence: CDR1 DFQATT, CDR2 SNEGSKA (reference sequence). Here the CDR3 reads CSASGPSETQYF. The CDR3 coding sequence is TGCAGTGCTAGTGGGCCGTCAGAGACCCAGTACTTC.

The rearrangement uses TRBV5-1 and TRBJ1-2, with unresolved D. The CDR3 covers 16 residues. V was pared by 4 bases and J by 0 bases, with 16 bases between. Germline CDR1 SGHRS, CDR2 YFSETQ. CDR3 protein: CASSTDPRGSNYGYTF. The CDR3 nucleotides are TGCGCCAGCAGCACTGACCCTCGAGGATCTAACTATGGCTACACCTTC.

Only a few counts were recorded for this clonotype. This chain connects TRBV20-1 to TRBJ2-3; the match to TRBD2 covers 9 bases. Per the germline V gene, CDR1 is DFQATT and CDR2 is SNEGSKA (reference sequence). The CDR3 totals 17 residues. Unmatched junction bases numbered 11, after V lost 0 bases and J lost 4 bases. CDR3 in amino acids: CSARDQAARGGADTQYF. The CDR3, as DNA: TGCAGTGCTAGAGATCAGGCAGCGCGGGGGGGCGCAGATACGCAGTATTTT.

This clonotype has a count of ten or more. The chain recombines TRBV3-1 with TRBJ2-1; a possible D gene is TRBD2 (6 bases). Per the germline V gene, CDR1 is LGHDT and CDR2 is YNNKEL (reference sequence). The ends were cut back, 0 bases at V and 7 bases at J, with 19 bases in the middle. The CDR3 covers 17 residues. CDR3 nucleotides: TGTGCCAGCAGCCAAGACTCCGGGCTCGGACTACGGAATGAGCAGTTCTTC. This sequence encodes CASSQDSGLGLRNEQFF.

The rearrangement links TRBV5-4 to TRBJ2-7; D might be TRBD1 or TRBD2, each matching 6 bases. Trimming took 2 bases from V and 4 from J, leaving 13 bases between them. The CDR3 sequence is 14 residues long. Germline loops: CDR1 SGHNT, CDR2 YYREEE (reference sequence). CDR3 loop: CASSLGGGRYEQYF. CDR3 in DNA: TGTGCCAGCAGCTTAGGAGGGGGGCGTTACGAGCAGTACTTC.